The rows below give T cell receptor beta chains drawn from one sample of a study of beta chain features in type 1 diabetes. Repertoires were generated with immunoSEQ multiplex PCR, while TCRdb's copy carries only in-frame clones and drops some. The sample records 140,000 to 150,000 clones, about 12% being singletons. Sequenced material: central memory CD4+ T cells from blood. These receptors all stem from a man between 18 and 29 years old with type 1 diabetes. CDR3s include the opening cysteine and the closing phenylalanine or tryptophan. The D gene is left open where the match is weak. Part of the rows lack a size; the others show once, few, many or a class for expanded clones.

>TRBJ2-3|NA|TRBD2|TRBV27
CASRGGGRVTDTQYF
TGTGCCAGCAGGGGCGGGGGTCGTGTCACAGATACGCAGTATTTT
>TRBJ1-6|NA|NA|TRBV27
CASSLSAQGRYSPLHF
TGTGCCAGCAGTTTATCCGCACAGGGCAGGTATTCACCCCTCCACTTT
>TRBJ1-4|NA|NA|TRBV2
CASQEVGRNEKLFF
TGTGCCAGCCAGGAGGTAGGAAGGAATGAAAAACTGTTTTTT
>TRBJ1-1|few|NA|TRBV5-1
CASSLTLMNTEAFF
TGCGCCAGCAGCTTAACACTCATGAACACTGAAGCTTTCTTT
>TRBJ2-5|NA|NA|TRBV13
CASSWIRTTQYF
TGTGCCAGCAGCTGGATCCGGACGACCCAGTACTTC
>TRBJ1-2|NA|TRBD1|TRBV6-6
CASRKTGDGYTF
TGTGCCAGCAGAAAGACAGGGGATGGCTACACCTTC
>TRBJ2-7|NA|TRBD1|TRBV10-3
CAISELFPGQGRYEQYF
TGTGCCATCAGTGAGCTTTTTCCGGGACAGGGGCGCTACGAGCAGTACTTC
>TRBJ2-3|NA|NA|TRBV29-1
CSVEITGDTQYF
TGCAGCGTTGAAATCACGGGGGACACGCAGTATTTT
>TRBJ2-3|many|TRBD1|TRBV2
CASRRTGPTDTQYF
TGTGCCAGCAGGAGGACAGGACCCACAGATACGCAGTATTTT
>TRBJ2-7|NA|TRBD1|TRBV27
CAVQGAPYEQYF
TGTGCCGTACAGGGGGCTCCCTACGAGCAGTACTTC
>TRBJ2-1|few|TRBD1|TRBV5-1
CASSLGPTVTGISNEQFF
TGCGCCAGCAGCCTAGGGCCAACAGTGACAGGGATCTCCAATGAGCAGTTCTTC
>TRBJ1-2|NA|NA|TRBV7-3
CASSLSSGRLYGYTF
TGTGCCAGCAGCTTAAGTTCAGGACGGCTCTATGGCTACACCTTC
>TRBJ2-3|NA|TRBD1|TRBV5-1
CASSPNSIDRGQRDTQYF
TGCGCCAGCAGCCCAAACTCCATTGACAGGGGGCAACGAGATACGCAGTATTTT
>TRBJ1-6|NA|NA|TRBV27
CASSFDGSSYNSPLHF
TGTGCCAGCAGTTTTGACGGGAGCTCCTATAATTCACCCCTCCACTTT
>TRBJ1-5|few|TRBD1|TRBV27
CASSPHQGDGQPQHF
TGTGCCAGCAGTCCCCATCAGGGGGATGGCCAGCCCCAGCATTTT